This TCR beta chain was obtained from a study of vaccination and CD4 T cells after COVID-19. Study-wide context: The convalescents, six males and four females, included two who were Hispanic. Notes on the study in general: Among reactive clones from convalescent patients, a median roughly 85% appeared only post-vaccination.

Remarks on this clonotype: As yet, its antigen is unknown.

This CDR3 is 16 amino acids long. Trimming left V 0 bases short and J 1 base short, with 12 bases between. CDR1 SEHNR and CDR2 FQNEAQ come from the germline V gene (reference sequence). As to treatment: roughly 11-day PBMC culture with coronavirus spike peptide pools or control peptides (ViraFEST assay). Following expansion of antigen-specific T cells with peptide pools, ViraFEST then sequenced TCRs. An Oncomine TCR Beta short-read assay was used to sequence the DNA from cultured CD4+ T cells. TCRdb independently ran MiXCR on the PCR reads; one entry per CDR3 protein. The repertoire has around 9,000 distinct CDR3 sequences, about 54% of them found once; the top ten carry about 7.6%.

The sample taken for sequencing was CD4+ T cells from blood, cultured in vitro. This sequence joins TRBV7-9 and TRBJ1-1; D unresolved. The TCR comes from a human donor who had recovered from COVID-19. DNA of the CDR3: TGTGCCAGCAGCTTAGCTCGGCGGGCGCCGAACACTGAAGCTTTCTTT. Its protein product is CASSLARRAPNTEAFF.